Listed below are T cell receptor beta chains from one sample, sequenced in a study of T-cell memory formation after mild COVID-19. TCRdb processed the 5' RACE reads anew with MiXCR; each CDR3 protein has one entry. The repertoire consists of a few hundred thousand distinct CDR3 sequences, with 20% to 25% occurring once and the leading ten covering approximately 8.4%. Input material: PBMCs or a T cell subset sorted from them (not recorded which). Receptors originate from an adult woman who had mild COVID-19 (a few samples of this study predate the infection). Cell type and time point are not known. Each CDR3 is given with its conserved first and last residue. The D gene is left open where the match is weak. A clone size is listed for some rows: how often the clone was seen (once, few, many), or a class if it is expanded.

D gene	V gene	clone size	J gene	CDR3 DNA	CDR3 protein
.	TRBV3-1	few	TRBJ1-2	TGTGCCAGCAGCCAAGATCATACCTACAGGAACTATGGCTACACCTTC	CASSQDHTYRNYGYTF
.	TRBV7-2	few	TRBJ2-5	TGTGCCAGCAGCCCACCCTTCGAGACCCAGTACTTC	CASSPPFETQYF
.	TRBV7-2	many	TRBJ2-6	TGTGCCAGCAGCTTAGTTGGGGCCAACGTCCTGACTTTC	CASSLVGANVLTF
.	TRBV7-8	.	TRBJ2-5	TGTGCCAGCAGCCTCATTCAGGCAGGCCCACAAGAGACCCAGTACTTC	CASSLIQAGPQETQYF
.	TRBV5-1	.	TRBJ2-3	TGCGCCAGCAGCTTGGGTATTAGGGATACGCAGTATTTT	CASSLGIRDTQYF
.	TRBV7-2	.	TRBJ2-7	TGTGCCAGCAGCATCTACGACTCCCCCCGGCAGTACTTC	CASSIYDSPRQYF
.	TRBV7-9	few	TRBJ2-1	TGTGCCAGCACCCTGCGGCTTCCGGAGCAGTTCTTC	CASTLRLPEQFF
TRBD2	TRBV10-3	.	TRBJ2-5	TGTGCCATCAGTGATGCTAGCGGGAGCGAGACCCAGTACTTC	CAISDASGSETQYF
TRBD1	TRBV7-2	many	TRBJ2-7	TGTGCCAGCAGCTTAGTACACACAGGGGGCTACGAGCAGTACTTC	CASSLVHTGGYEQYF
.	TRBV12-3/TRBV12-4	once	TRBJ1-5	TGTGCCAGCAGTTCCCGCCGTTATCAGCCCCAGCATTTT	CASSSRRYQPQHF
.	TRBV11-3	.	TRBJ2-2	TGTGCCAGCAGCCCCGGGGCCCTAGTAAACACCGGGGAGCTGTTTTTT	CASSPGALVNTGELFF
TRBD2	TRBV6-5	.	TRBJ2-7	TGTGCCAGTCACCCTAGCGGGAGAGGGTTCTACGAGCAGTACTTC	CASHPSGRGFYEQYF
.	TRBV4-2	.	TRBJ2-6	TGTGCCAGCAGCCAAGAGTCGCCTGGGGCCAACGTCCTGACTTTC	CASSQESPGANVLTF
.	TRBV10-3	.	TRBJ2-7	TGTGCCATCAGGGCCCCTAGCTACGAGCAGTACTTC	CAIRAPSYEQYF
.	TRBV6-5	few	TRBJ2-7	TGTGCCAGCAGTTACGAGGGATGGGATGAGCAGTACTTC	CASSYEGWDEQYF
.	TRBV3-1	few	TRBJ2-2	TGTGCCAGCAGCCAAGTGGGCACCGGGGAGCTGTTTTTT	CASSQVGTGELFF
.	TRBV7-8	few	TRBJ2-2	TGTGCCAGCAGATGGGGAAGATTGAACACCGGGGAGCTGTTTTTT	CASRWGRLNTGELFF
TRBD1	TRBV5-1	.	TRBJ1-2	TGCGCCAGCAGCTGGACCGGGACAGGGAATACTGGCTACACCTTC	CASSWTGTGNTGYTF
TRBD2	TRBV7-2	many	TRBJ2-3	TGTGCCAGCAGCTTGCGGCTAGCGGGGGGCACAGATACGCAGTATTTT	CASSLRLAGGTDTQYF
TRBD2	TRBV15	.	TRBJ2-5	TGTGCCACCAGCAGAGATAGCGGGCAAGAGACCCAGTACTTC	CATSRDSGQETQYF
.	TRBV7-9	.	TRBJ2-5	TGTGCCAGCAGCTTAAAAGTGGGACAAGAGACCCAGTACTTC	CASSLKVGQETQYF
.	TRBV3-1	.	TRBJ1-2	TGTGCCAGCAGCCAATCAGGACCCCGTGGACGGGACTTC	CASSQSGPRGRDF
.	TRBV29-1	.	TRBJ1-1	TGCAGCGGGAGAGAGAACACTGAAGCTTTCTTT	CSGRENTEAFF
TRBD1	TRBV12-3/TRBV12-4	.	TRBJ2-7	TGTGCCAGCAGGACCGGGACAGATAGCTACGAGCAGTACTTC	CASRTGTDSYEQYF
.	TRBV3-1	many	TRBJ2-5	TGTGCCAGCAGCCGACGTGGGGAGAACCAAGAGACCCAGTACTTC	CASSRRGENQETQYF
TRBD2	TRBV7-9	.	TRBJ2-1	TGTGCCAGCAGCCCGGGGACTAGCGGGATGGGTGAGCAGTTCTTC	CASSPGTSGMGEQFF
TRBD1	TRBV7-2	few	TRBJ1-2	TGTGCCAGCAGCTTAGCTACAGGGGGACCGTATGGCTACACCTTC	CASSLATGGPYGYTF
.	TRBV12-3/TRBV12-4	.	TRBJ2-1	TGTGCCAGCAGTCAAGGGGGGAGCTCCTACAATGAGCAGTTCTTC	CASSQGGSSYNEQFF
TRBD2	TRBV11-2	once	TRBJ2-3	TGTGCCAGCAGCTTAGATGTAACTAGCGGGTGGACAGATACGCAGTATTTT	CASSLDVTSGWTDTQYF
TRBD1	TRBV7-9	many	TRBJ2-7	TGTGCCAGCAGATACGGGACAGCCCTCTCCTACGAGCAGTACTTC	CASRYGTALSYEQYF
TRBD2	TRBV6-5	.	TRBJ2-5	TGTGCCAGCAGTTACTCGATTGCGGGAGGTCAAGAGACCCAGTACTTC	CASSYSIAGGQETQYF
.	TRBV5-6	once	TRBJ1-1	TGTGCCAGCAGCTTCTGGGGGGGGAAGGCGAACACTGAAGCTTTCTTT	CASSFWGGKANTEAFF
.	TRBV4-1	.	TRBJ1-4	TGCGCCAGCAGCCAAGATGGTGTGGCTAATGAAAAACTGTTTTTT	CASSQDGVANEKLFF